The rows below give T cell receptor beta chains drawn from one sample of a study of shared clonotypes between healthy human individuals. Method: immunoSEQ multiplex PCR; TCRdb's copy keeps in-frame clones and lacks some. The sample consists of about 640,000 clones, 55% to 75% of them appearing once. Sequencing was performed on memory CD4+ T cells sorted from blood. The receptors here all came from a woman in her 30s in good health. The CDR3 runs from the conserved cysteine through the conserved F or W.

>TRBV2|TRBJ2-2
CASSATGWATGELFF
>TRBV5-6|TRBJ2-3
CASSSERRRDTQYF
>TRBV6-1|TRBJ1-2
CASSENAGETYGYTF
>TRBV30|TRBJ2-3
CAWRAGFADTQYF
>TRBV11-2|TRBJ2-5
CASSYFSSGQETQYF
>TRBV5-6|TRBJ2-6
CASRTSWANVLTF
>TRBV2|TRBJ2-2
CASSGGQGGTGELFF
>TRBV9|TRBJ2-4
CASSVELSSNIQYF
>TRBV23-1|TRBJ2-3
CASSQSRRAGRLTDTQYF
>TRBV7-6|TRBJ2-1
CASSLFPEGNEQFF
>TRBV11-2|TRBJ2-7
CASSSPSGSAYEQYF
>TRBV18|TRBJ1-2
CASSQGVSDYGYTF
>TRBV4-1|TRBJ1-1
CASSPIGRNTEAFF
>TRBV5-1|TRBJ2-5
CASSLAYQETQYF
>TRBV19|TRBJ1-5
CASRPGKQPQHF
>TRBV13|TRBJ2-3
CASSFRTGRWDTQYF
>TRBV28|TRBJ2-5
CASSFRLKQETQYF
>TRBV11-1|TRBJ1-1
CASSRTVRDTEAFF
>TRBV7-8|TRBJ1-1
CASSSQRNTEAFF
>TRBV27|TRBJ2-2
CASSLGRGTGELFF
>TRBV28|TRBJ2-1
CASSSLAGTSYNEQFF
>TRBV29-1|TRBJ1-1
CSVRWGNTEAFF
>TRBV2|TRBJ2-7
CASRLAGGPYEQYF
>TRBV5-4|TRBJ2-3
CASSLDATTSSTDTQYF
>TRBV5-1|TRBJ2-3
CASSLGSGTVGTDTQYF
>TRBV18|TRBJ1-3
CASSQDSKALNTIYF
>TRBV27|TRBJ1-5
CASSNTGYSNQPQHF